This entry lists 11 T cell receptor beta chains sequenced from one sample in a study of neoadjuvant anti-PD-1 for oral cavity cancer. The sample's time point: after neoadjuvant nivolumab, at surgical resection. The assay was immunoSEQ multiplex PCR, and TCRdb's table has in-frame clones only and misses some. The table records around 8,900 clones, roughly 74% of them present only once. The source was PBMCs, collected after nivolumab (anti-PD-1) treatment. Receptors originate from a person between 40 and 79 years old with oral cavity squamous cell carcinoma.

DNA for the CDR3: TGTGCCAGCAGCATTAACAGCGGCGCATCCAAAAACATTCAGTACTTC. Amino acids: CASSINSGASKNIQYF. The gene calls are TRBV7-4 and TRBJ2-4, with D possibly being TRBD2 (5 bases). Germline V CDR1 and CDR2: SGHVT, SQSDAQ. The V end lost 5 bases, the J end lost 2 bases, and 16 bases lay between the germline ends. This CDR3 is 16 amino acids long.

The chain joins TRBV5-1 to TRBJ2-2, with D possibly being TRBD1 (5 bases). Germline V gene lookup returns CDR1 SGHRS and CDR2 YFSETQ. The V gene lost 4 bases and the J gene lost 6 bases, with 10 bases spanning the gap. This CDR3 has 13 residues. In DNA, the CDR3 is TGCGCCAGCAGCAGAGACAGAGCCGGGGAGCTGTTTTTT. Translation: CASSRDRAGELFF.

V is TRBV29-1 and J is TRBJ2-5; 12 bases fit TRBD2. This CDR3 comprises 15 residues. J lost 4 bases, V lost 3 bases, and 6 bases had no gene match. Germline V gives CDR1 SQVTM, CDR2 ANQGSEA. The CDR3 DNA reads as TGCAGCGTTGAGGCTAGCGGGAGGGGAAGAGAGACCCAGTACTTC. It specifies CSVEASGRGRETQYF.

CDR3 loop: CASSQDLSRGAPDTQYF. The CDR3 coding sequence is TGCGCCAGCAGCCAAGATCTCTCCCGCGGGGCCCCAGATACGCAGTATTTT. The chain joins TRBV4-3 to TRBJ2-3; tentative D call: TRBD2 (6 bases). Germline CDR1 is LGHNA and CDR2 is YSLEER. Deletions cut 0 bases from V and 4 bases from J, with 17 bases between. The length of the CDR3 is 17 residues.

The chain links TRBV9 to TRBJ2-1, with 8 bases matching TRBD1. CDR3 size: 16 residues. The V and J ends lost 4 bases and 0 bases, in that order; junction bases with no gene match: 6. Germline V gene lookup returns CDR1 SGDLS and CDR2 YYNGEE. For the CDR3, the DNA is TGTGCCAGCAGCTCCCAGGGGGCGCGCTCCTACAATGAGCAGTTCTTC. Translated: CASSSQGARSYNEQFF.

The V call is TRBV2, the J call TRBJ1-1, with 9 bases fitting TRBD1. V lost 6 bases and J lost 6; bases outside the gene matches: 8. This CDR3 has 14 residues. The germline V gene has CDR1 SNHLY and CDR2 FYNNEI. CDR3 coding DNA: TGTGCCAGCAGCGTGGGGACAGGGCGATCTGAAGCTTTCTTT. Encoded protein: CASSVGTGRSEAFF.

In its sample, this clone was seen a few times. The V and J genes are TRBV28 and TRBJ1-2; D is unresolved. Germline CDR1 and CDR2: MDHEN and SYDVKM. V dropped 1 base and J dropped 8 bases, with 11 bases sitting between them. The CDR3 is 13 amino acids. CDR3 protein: CASSLSVGVGYTF. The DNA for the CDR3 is TGTGCCAGCAGTTTATCTGTTGGGGTCGGCTACACCTTC.

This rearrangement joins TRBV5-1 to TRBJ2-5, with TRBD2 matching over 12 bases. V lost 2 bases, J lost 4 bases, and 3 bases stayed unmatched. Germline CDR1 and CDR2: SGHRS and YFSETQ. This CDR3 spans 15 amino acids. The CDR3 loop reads CASSLGTSGRETQYF. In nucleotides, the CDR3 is TGCGCCAGCAGCTTAGGGACTAGCGGGCGAGAGACCCAGTACTTC.

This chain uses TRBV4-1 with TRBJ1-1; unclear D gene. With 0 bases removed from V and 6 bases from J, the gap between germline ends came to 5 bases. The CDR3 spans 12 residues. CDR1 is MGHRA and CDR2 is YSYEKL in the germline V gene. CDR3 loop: CASSQDLAEAFF. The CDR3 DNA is TGCGCCAGCAGCCAAGATTTGGCTGAAGCTTTCTTT.

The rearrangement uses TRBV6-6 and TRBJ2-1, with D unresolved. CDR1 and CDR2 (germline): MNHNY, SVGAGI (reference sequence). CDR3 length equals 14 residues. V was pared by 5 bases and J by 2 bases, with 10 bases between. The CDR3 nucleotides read TGTGCCAGCAGTCCGGCTGGGACCTACAATGAGCAGTTCTTC. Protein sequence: CASSPAGTYNEQFF.

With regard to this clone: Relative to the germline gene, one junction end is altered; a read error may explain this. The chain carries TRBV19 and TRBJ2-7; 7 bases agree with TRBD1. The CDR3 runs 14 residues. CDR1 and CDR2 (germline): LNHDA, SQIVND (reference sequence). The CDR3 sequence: CASSVETGTYEQYF. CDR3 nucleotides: TGTGCCAGTAGTGTAGAGACAGGGACCTACGAGCAGTACTTC.